The 5 T cell receptor beta chains in this list originate from one sample, sequenced in a study of T-cell memory formation after mild COVID-19. MiXCR, applied by TCRdb to the 5' RACE reads, yields one record per CDR3 protein. Found here are 550,000 to 700,000 distinct CDR3 sequences, about 18% of them singletons; the top ten hold roughly 7.7%. Sequences were obtained from PBMCs or a T cell subset sorted from them (not recorded which). Source of these receptors: an adult woman who had mild COVID-19 (a few samples of this study predate the infection). Cell type and time point are not known.

This clonotype was observed a handful of times. The V call is TRBV12-3 or TRBV12-4, the J call TRBJ2-3, with TRBD2 matching 13 bases. Trimming removed 6 bases from V and 6 bases from J; junction bases left unmatched: 9. The CDR3 covers 16 residues. DNA of the CDR3: TGTGCCAGCAGCCAGGGGGGACTAGCGGGGACTGATACGCAGTATTTT. Residues: CASSQGGLAGTDTQYF.

This clonotype has only a few counts. As the CDR3 is not closed by the conserved phenylalanine or tryptophan, this likely results from a read error. It is unclear where the CDR3 begins or ends on the DNA, so no DNA is shown, and the CDR3 is as TCRdb lists it. The chain joins TRBV20-1 to TRBJ1-5. The CDR3 has 9 residues if both end residues are counted. Germline V lookup: CDR1 DFQATT, CDR2 SNEGSKA (reference sequence). CDR3: CSARYGVPR.

The genes are TRBV5-1 and TRBJ2-2; D is uncertain. CDR1 is SGHRS, CDR2 YFSETQ, per germline. The CDR3 runs 14 residues. V gave up 1 base and J gave up 12 bases, with 16 bases separating them. The CDR3 DNA sequence: TGCGCCAGCAGCTTGTCAAGAGAATGGGAAAAGCTGTTTTTT. It translates to CASSLSREWEKLFF.

This clonotype came up a few times. The chain has TRBV24-1 and TRBJ2-1; 9 nucleotides align to TRBD1. The J segment lost 0 bases and the V segment lost 5 bases, leaving 19 bases of the junction unmatched. From germline, CDR1 is KGHDR and CDR2 SFDVKD. This CDR3 contains 21 residues. CDR3 loop: CATSAISRTGVDLSSYNEQFF. The CDR3 DNA follows: TGTGCCACCAGTGCCATCTCAAGGACAGGGGTTGACCTTTCCTCCTACAATGAGCAGTTCTTC.

This rearrangement joins TRBV3-1 to TRBJ1-5; 7 nucleotides line up with TRBD1. Germline loops: CDR1 LGHDT, CDR2 YNNKEL (reference sequence). Trimming removed 2 bases from V and 1 base from J; junction bases left unmatched: 2. The CDR3 spans 15 residues. CDR3 DNA sequence: TGTGCCAGCAGCCAAAGGGGACAGAGCAATCAGCCCCAGCATTTT. Translation: CASSQRGQSNQPQHF.